The present T cell receptor beta chain was sequenced within a study of shared clonotypes between healthy human individuals. Study information: A couple of women and three men aged 18 to 49 made up the donors.

Everyone who donated was a Caucasian adult who lived in Nashville, Tennessee. In the CD4+ fraction, cells were divided into CD45RA+ naive and CD45RA-negative memory subsets. Sequencing used immunoSEQ multiplex PCR; TCRdb keeps in-frame clones, though not all of them. The sample lists 1.6 million or so clones; around 98.5% were seen once. V shed 5 bases and J 5 bases; nucleotides not matched to a gene: 11. Germline lookup yields CDR1 SEHNR and CDR2 FQNEAQ (reference sequence). This CDR3 comprises 15 residues. Sample: naive CD4+ T cells sorted from blood. Subset here: CD45RA+ positively selected. The TCR comes from a man aged 30 to 45 in good health. V is TRBV7-9 and J is TRBJ2-7; 8 nucleotides match TRBD1. CDR3 in DNA: TGTGCCAGCAGCCGGACAGGGAATAAGCATGACGAGCAGTACTTC. It yields the protein CASSRTGNKHDEQYF. The full variable domain, with the rest looked up from reference TRBV7-9 and TRBJ2-7, is DTGVSQNPRHKITKRGQNVTFRCDPISEHNRLYWYRQTLGQGPEFLTYFQNEAQLEKSRLLSDRFSAERPKGSFSTLEIQRTEQGDSAMYLCASSRTGNKHDEQYFGPGTRLTVT.